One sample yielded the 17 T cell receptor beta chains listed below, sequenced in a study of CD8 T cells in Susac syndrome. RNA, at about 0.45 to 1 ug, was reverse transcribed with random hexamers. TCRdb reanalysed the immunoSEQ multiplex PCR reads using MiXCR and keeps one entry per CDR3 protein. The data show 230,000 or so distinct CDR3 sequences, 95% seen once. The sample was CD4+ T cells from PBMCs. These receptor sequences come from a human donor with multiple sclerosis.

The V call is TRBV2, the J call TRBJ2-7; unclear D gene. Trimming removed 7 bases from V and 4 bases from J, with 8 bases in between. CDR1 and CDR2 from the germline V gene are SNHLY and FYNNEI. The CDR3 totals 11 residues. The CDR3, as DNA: TGTGCCAGCATTGGTAGATACGAGCAGTACTTC. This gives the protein CASIGRYEQYF.

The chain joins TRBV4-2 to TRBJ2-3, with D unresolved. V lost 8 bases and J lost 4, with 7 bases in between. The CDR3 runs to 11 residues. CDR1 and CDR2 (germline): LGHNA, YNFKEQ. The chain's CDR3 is CASSASDTQYF. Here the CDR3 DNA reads TGTGCCAGCTCAGCCTCAGATACGCAGTATTTT.

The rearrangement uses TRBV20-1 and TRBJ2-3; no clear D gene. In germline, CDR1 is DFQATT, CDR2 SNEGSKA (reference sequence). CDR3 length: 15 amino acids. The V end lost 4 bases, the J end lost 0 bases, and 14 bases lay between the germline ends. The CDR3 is CSATLPTHSTDTQYF. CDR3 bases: TGCAGTGCTACATTGCCGACACATAGCACAGATACGCAGTATTTT.

The CDR3 nucleotides read TGTGCCAGCAGTTCCGGTTGGGGGTCCTATAATTCACCCCTCCACTTT. Translating it yields CASSSGWGSYNSPLHF. The chain is built from TRBV6-5 and TRBJ1-6, with D tentatively TRBD1 (5 bases). CDR3 length equals 16 residues. V was cut by 4 bases and J by 1 base, with 11 bases left in between. Germline CDR1 MNHEY, CDR2 SVGAGI.

The DNA of the CDR3 is TGTGCCAGCCGCAGCGGGGGTAGCAATTCACCCCTCCACTTT. Its protein product is CASRSGGSNSPLHF. The chain recombines TRBV7-8 with TRBJ1-6; TRBD1 is a possible D gene (5 bases). Trimming cost V 8 bases and J 7 bases, with 15 bases left between them. The CDR3 totals 14 residues. Looked up from germline, CDR1 is SGHVS and CDR2 is FQNEAQ.

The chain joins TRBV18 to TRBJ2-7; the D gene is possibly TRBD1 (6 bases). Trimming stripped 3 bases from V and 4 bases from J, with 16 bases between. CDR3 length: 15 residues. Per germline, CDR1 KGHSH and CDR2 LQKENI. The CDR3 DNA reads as TGTGCCAGCTCACCTGAGGCCAGGGGACCGTACGAGCAGTACTTC. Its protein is CASSPEARGPYEQYF. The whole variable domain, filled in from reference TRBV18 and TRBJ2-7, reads NAGVMQNPRHLVRRRGQEARLRCSPMKGHSHVYWYRQLPEEGLKFMVYLQKENIIDESGMPKERFSAEFPKEGPSILRIQQVVRGDSAAYFCASSPEARGPYEQYFGPGTRLTVT.

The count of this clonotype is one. Here the CDR3 reads CSARTPGGGQYF. The CDR3 DNA reads as TGCAGTGCTAGAACACCAGGGGGCGGGCAGTACTTC. The J gene is TRBJ2-7, the V gene TRBV20-1; 8 bases map to TRBD1. From germline, CDR1 is DFQATT and CDR2 SNEGSKA (reference sequence). The V segment lost 2 bases and the J segment 9 bases; nucleotides outside the gene matches: 6. The CDR3 is made up of 12 amino acids.

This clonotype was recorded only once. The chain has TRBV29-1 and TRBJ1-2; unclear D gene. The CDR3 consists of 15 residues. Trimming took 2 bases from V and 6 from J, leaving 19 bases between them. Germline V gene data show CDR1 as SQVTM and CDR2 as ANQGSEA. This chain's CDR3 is CSVEPLEKLGNGYTF. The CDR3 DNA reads TGCAGCGTTGAACCACTTGAAAAACTAGGAAATGGCTACACCTTC.

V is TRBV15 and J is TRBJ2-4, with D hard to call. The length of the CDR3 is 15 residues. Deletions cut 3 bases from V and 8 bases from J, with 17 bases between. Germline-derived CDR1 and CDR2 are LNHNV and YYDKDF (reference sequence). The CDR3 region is CATSSPSKASDIQYF. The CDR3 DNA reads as TGTGCCACCAGCAGCCCCAGCAAGGCGAGTGACATTCAGTACTTC.

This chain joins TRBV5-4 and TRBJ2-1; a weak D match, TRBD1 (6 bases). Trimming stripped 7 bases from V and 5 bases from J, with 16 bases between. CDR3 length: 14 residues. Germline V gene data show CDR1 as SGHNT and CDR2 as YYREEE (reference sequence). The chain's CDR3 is CASAWVGGDNEQFF. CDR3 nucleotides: TGTGCCAGCGCCTGGGTTGGGGGCGACAATGAGCAGTTCTTC.

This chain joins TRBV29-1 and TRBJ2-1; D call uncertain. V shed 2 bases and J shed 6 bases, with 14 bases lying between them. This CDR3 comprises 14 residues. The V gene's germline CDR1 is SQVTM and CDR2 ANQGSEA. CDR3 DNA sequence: TGCAGCGTTGAATTACTACTAATTGGCAATGAGCAGTTCTTC. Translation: CSVELLLIGNEQFF.

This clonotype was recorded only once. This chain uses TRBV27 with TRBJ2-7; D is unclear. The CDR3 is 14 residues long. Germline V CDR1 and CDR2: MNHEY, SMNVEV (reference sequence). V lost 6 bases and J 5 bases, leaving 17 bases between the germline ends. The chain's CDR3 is CASSPRGWPDEQYF. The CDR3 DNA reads TGTGCCAGCAGCCCCCGCGGCTGGCCCGACGAGCAGTACTTC.

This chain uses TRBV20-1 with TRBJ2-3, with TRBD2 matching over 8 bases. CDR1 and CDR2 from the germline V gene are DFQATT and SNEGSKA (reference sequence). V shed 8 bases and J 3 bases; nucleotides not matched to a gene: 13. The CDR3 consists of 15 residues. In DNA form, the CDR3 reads TGCAGTTCCAACCCGGGAGGGCGGCGTACAGATACGCAGTATTTT. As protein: CSSNPGGRRTDTQYF.

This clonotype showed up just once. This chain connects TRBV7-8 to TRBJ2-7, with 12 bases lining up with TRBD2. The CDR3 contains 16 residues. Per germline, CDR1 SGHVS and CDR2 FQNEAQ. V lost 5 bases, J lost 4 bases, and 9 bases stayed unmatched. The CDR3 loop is CASSLGLAGRAYEQYF. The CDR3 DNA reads TGTGCCAGCAGCCTGGGACTAGCGGGTAGAGCTTACGAGCAGTACTTC.

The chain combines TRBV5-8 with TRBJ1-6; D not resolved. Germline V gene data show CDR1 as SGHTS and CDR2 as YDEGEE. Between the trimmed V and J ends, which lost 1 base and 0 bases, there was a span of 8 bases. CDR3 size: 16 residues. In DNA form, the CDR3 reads TGTGCCAGCAGCTTGCGGGAAACCTCCTATAATTCACCCCTCCACTTT. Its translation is CASSLRETSYNSPLHF.

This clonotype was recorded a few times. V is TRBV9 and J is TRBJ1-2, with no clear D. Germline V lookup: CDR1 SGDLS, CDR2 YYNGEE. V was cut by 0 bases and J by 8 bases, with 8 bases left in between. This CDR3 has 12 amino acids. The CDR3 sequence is CASSVVGGGYTF. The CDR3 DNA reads TGTGCCAGCAGCGTAGTGGGAGGCGGCTACACCTTC.

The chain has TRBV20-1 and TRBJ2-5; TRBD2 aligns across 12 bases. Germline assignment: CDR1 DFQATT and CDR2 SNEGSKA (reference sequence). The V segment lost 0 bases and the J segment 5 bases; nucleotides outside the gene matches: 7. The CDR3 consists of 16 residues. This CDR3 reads CSARDPLAGGPETQYF. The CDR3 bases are TGCAGTGCTAGAGATCCTCTAGCGGGAGGGCCGGAGACCCAGTACTTC.